Listed below are T cell receptor beta chains from one sample, sequenced in a study of T cells in Graves' hyperthyroidism and ophthalmopathy. Each CDR3 protein is one row after TCRdb ran MiXCR on the multiplex PCR reads. The sample has a few hundred thousand distinct CDR3 sequences; around 45% are singletons. The material sequenced was peripheral blood or thyroid tissue (not recorded which). These receptors were collected from a young woman with Graves' hyperthyroidism. CDR3s include the opening cysteine and the closing phenylalanine or tryptophan. D genes are given only for firm matches. Rows give clone size only sometimes, using once, few, many, or a class for an expanded clone.

cdr3_nt cdr3_aa d_call j_call v_call clone_size
TGCAGTGCTAGAGATCAACAGGCGGGAGCTTTCTTT CSARDQQAGAFF . TRBJ1-1 TRBV20-1 many
TGTGCCAGCAGCCCTGACACCGGGAGTAGTTACGAGCAGTACTTC CASSPDTGSSYEQYF . TRBJ2-7 TRBV7-2 .
TGTGCCAGCAGTGAACCCGCAGTGATAAACCCTTCAAAGAACACCGGGGAGCTGTTTTTT CASSEPAVINPSKNTGELFF . TRBJ2-2 TRBV2 .
TGTGCCAGCAGCTTAGGAATCTCCCTGAATGAAAAACTGTTTTTT CASSLGISLNEKLFF . TRBJ1-4 TRBV13 many
TGCAGTTTACTTCAGGGGGCGGATGGCTACACCTTC CSLLQGADGYTF TRBD1 TRBJ1-2 TRBV29-1 .
TGTGCCAGCAGTTACCATGGATGGGGCTACGAGCAGTACTTC CASSYHGWGYEQYF . TRBJ2-7 TRBV7-4 .
TGTGCCAGCAGTGACGGCGGGGAGCTGTTTTTT CASSDGGELFF . TRBJ2-2 TRBV2 .
TGTGCCAGCAGCCCCTACCGACTAGCGGGAGGGCAGTACTTC CASSPYRLAGGQYF TRBD2 TRBJ2-7 TRBV7-2 few
TGTGCCAGCAGCCAAAGGGGGTCGGGGACAGCCTACTACGAGCAGTACTTC CASSQRGSGTAYYEQYF TRBD1 TRBJ2-7 TRBV4-2 many
TGCAGTGCTAGAGATCAACGATTTATGAACACTGAAGCTTTCTTT CSARDQRFMNTEAFF . TRBJ1-1 TRBV20-1 many
TGTGCCAGCAGCTTGACCCCGTTGGTGGGAGAGCGCGAGCAGTACTTC CASSLTPLVGEREQYF . TRBJ2-7 TRBV5-6 .
TGTGCCAGCAGTCGGGAGATAAATGAAAAACTGTTTTTT CASSREINEKLFF . TRBJ1-4 TRBV12-3/TRBV12-4 many
TGTGCCAGCAGGGATGGGGGGCGACGCTACACCTTC CASRDGGRRYTF . TRBJ1-2 TRBV2 .
TGTGCCAGCAGCTTAGTGCTGGGGCATCTCTCTGGAAACACCATATATTTT CASSLVLGHLSGNTIYF . TRBJ1-3 TRBV7-2 many
TGTGCCAGCGCAAAGACGGGGGGAGCAACTAATGAAAAACTGTTTTTT CASAKTGGATNEKLFF . TRBJ1-4 TRBV12-3/TRBV12-4 .
TGTGCCAGCAGCTACGGACAGGGAAGAGCGGGTCGGGAGACTCGGTACTTC CASSYGQGRAGRETRYF TRBD1 TRBJ2-5 TRBV11-2 .
TGTGCCAGCAGCCCAGGACAGCTATCGGTGGATGGCTACACCTTC CASSPGQLSVDGYTF . TRBJ1-2 TRBV3-1 many
TGTGCCAGCAGTGAAGCGCTTCCTGGGGCCAACGTCCTGACTTTC CASSEALPGANVLTF . TRBJ2-6 TRBV2 .
TGTGCCACCAGCGCGGCCCGATCTCCGCGGGCCTACGAGCAGTACTTC CATSAARSPRAYEQYF . TRBJ2-7 TRBV15 once
TGTGCCAGCAGTGAAGCAGTTAGGGGACCCATAAAGAACACCGGGGAGCTGTTTTTT CASSEAVRGPIKNTGELFF . TRBJ2-2 TRBV2 many
TGTGCCACCAGTGATACTACTGGTACTAGCACAGATACGCAGTATTTT CATSDTTGTSTDTQYF . TRBJ2-3 TRBV24-1 few
TGCAGTGCGGGGGGACAGAACTCCTACGAGCAGTACTTC CSAGGQNSYEQYF . TRBJ2-7 TRBV20-1 many
TGTGCCAGCAGCTCTGGGAGAATCAACGAGCAGTACTTC CASSSGRINEQYF . TRBJ2-7 TRBV7-9 .
TGTGCCAGCAGCTTATACCTCCACGCCACAGCCTACAATGAGCAGTTCTTC CASSLYLHATAYNEQFF . TRBJ2-1 TRBV7-9 .
TGCGCCAGCAGCTTTAGCGGAAATCGAGGGACCCAGTACTTC CASSFSGNRGTQYF . TRBJ2-5 TRBV7-9 .
TGCAGCGTTAACACGGGAGGGCAGCCCCAGCATTTT CSVNTGGQPQHF . TRBJ1-5 TRBV29-1 .
TGTGCCATCAGTGAGGGGACAGGGTCCCAGCCCCAGCATTTT CAISEGTGSQPQHF TRBD1 TRBJ1-5 TRBV10-3 .
TGCAGTGCTAGTGTAGCGGGAGTAGAGACCCAGTACTTC CSASVAGVETQYF TRBD2 TRBJ2-5 TRBV20-1 .
TGTGCCAGCATCGACAGGGGGGATGAGACCCAGTACTTC CASIDRGDETQYF TRBD1 TRBJ2-5 TRBV7-9 .
TGCAGCGTTGAAGACAACAGGGGGCGGTACGAGCAGTACTTC CSVEDNRGRYEQYF TRBD1 TRBJ2-7 TRBV29-1 many
TGCAGTGCTTCGGACACTAGCGACGGCACAGATACGCAGTATTTT CSASDTSDGTDTQYF TRBD2 TRBJ2-3 TRBV20-1 .
TGCAGTGCTAGAGTTGATCGGTATGAGCAGTTCTTC CSARVDRYEQFF . TRBJ2-1 TRBV20-1 .
TGTGCCAGCAGCTTGGTAGCGGGAGTACGCACTGAAGCTTTCTTT CASSLVAGVRTEAFF . TRBJ1-1 TRBV7-9 .
TGTGCCAGCAGCCCCAGCCGGGACTACGAGCAGTACTTC CASSPSRDYEQYF . TRBJ2-7 TRBV7-8 .
TGTGCCAGCAGCGTAGGCAGAATGAACACTGAAGCTTTCTTT CASSVGRMNTEAFF . TRBJ1-1 TRBV9 many
TGTGCCAGCTCTCGGTTAAGGGACAGCAATCAGCCCCAGCATTTT CASSRLRDSNQPQHF . TRBJ1-5 TRBV18 few
TGTGCCAGCAGTTCCAAGGACCCTAGAAGATTAGAGACCCAGTACTTC CASSSKDPRRLETQYF . TRBJ2-5 TRBV28 few
TGTGCCAGCAGAGACAGGGGCGCTCAGCCCCAGCATTTC CASRDRGAQPQHF TRBD1 TRBJ1-5 TRBV2 .
TGTGCCAGCAGCTTATCAGGGGAATTTGGAAACACCATATATTTT CASSLSGEFGNTIYF . TRBJ1-3 TRBV7-9 .
TGTGCCAGCAGCTTAGCGCCCACAGGACCCTACGAGCAGTACTTC CASSLAPTGPYEQYF . TRBJ2-7 TRBV7-6 many
TGCAGTGCTAGAGACCGTGGGAGCCGGCCGATTCTGAGCTCCTACGAGCAGTACTTC CSARDRGSRPILSSYEQYF . TRBJ2-7 TRBV20-1 many
TGTGCCAGCAACCTCGGGACTAGCGGGAGAGGGCAAGAGACCCAGTACTTC CASNLGTSGRGQETQYF . TRBJ2-5 TRBV5-2 .
TGTGCCAGCAGCTTACTGAATTACGAGCAGTACTTC CASSLLNYEQYF . TRBJ2-7 TRBV11-2 many
TGTGCCAGCAGTTACCCCGGGTGGGACTATGGCTACACCTTC CASSYPGWDYGYTF . TRBJ1-2 TRBV11-2 .
TGTGCCAGCAGCTTACTTCCAGGGTCCGAGCAGTACTTC CASSLLPGSEQYF . TRBJ2-7 TRBV7-3 many
TGCAGCGTTGAAGACGACAGGTTCGAAGCTTTCTTT CSVEDDRFEAFF . TRBJ1-1 TRBV29-1 .
TGTGCCAGTAGCCGGACAGGGCTCCAGGACAATGAGCAGTTCTTC CASSRTGLQDNEQFF TRBD1 TRBJ2-1 TRBV19 .
TGCGCCAGCAGCGACGGGGACGGAGGGGCCGTTGAGCTGTTTTTT CASSDGDGGAVELFF . TRBJ2-2 TRBV5-1 .
TGTGCCAGCCTCCATCCACGACCATCTAGAGGGGCCAACGTCCTGACTTTC CASLHPRPSRGANVLTF . TRBJ2-6 TRBV9 .
TGCAGTGCTAGAGATCTCCCGGGACAACAAAATGAAAAACTGTTTTTT CSARDLPGQQNEKLFF . TRBJ1-4 TRBV20-1 many